Shown below are 22 T cell receptor beta chains from a single sample sequenced in a study of OX40 agonist ivuxolimab in advanced cancers. Generated by immunoSEQ multiplex PCR, the TCRdb table keeps only in-frame clones and is missing some. Of 77,000 or so clones listed, around nine tenths are singletons. This specimen was CD4+ or CD8+ T cells sorted from blood, taken in a trial of the OX40 agonist ivuxolimab. These TCRs come from an adult with an advanced solid tumor such as melanoma, head and neck, liver or kidney cancer.

The chain is built from TRBV6-6 and TRBJ2-7; 8 bases map to TRBD1. The V segment lost 6 bases and the J segment 0 bases; nucleotides outside the gene matches: 4. The CDR3 covers 14 residues. From germline, CDR1 is MNHNY and CDR2 SVGAGI (reference sequence). DNA for the CDR3: TGTGCCAGCAGACTGGGACAGGCCTCCTACGAGCAGTACTTC. This gives the protein CASRLGQASYEQYF.

This sequence joins TRBV19 and TRBJ1-3, with 7 nucleotides matching TRBD1. The CDR3 has 14 amino acids. Germline V gene sequence: CDR1 LNHDA, CDR2 SQIVND (reference sequence). The ends lost 7 bases at V and 0 bases at J; junction bases unmatched: 3. This CDR3 is CASIKGASGNTIYF. Here the CDR3 DNA reads TGTGCCAGTATTAAGGGGGCCTCTGGAAACACCATATATTTT.

The CDR3: CASSFDRTGSNTF. The CDR3, as DNA: TGTGCCAGCAGCTTCGACAGGACAGGCAGTAACACCTTC. This chain uses TRBV7-2 with TRBJ1-2, with 7 bases aligning to TRBD1. The CDR3 has 13 residues. Germline lookup yields CDR1 SGHTA and CDR2 FQGNSA. Trimming took 3 bases from V and 12 from J; bases not matched to a gene: 10.

The gene calls are TRBV28 and TRBJ1-2; D might be TRBD1 (6 bases). This CDR3 comprises 12 residues. Germline CDR1 is MDHEN and CDR2 is SYDVKM. The V gene lost 8 bases and the J gene lost 1 base, with 8 bases spanning the gap. The CDR3 nucleotides are TGTGCCAGCGAGGGGGGTAACTATGGCTACACCTTC. Translated, it gives CASEGGNYGYTF.

The genes are TRBV19 and TRBJ1-6, with 8 bases lining up with TRBD1. CDR1 is LNHDA, CDR2 SQIVND, per germline (reference sequence). The CDR3 has 14 amino acids. With V trimmed by 7 bases and J by 7 bases, 6 bases remained unmatched. The CDR3 sequence: CASTPTGENSPLHF. CDR3 DNA: TGTGCCAGTACCCCGACAGGGGAGAATTCACCCCTCCACTTT. Supplemented by reference TRBV19 and TRBJ1-6, the full variable domain reads DGGITQSPKYLFRKEGQNVTLSCEQNLNHDAMYWYRQDPGQGLRLIYYSQIVNDFQKGDIAEGYSVSREKKESFPLTVTSAQKNPTAFYLCASTPTGENSPLHFGNGTRLTVT.

The chain is built from TRBV27 and TRBJ1-1; 7 bases are shared with TRBD1. The CDR3 runs to 15 residues. Germline V gives CDR1 MNHEY, CDR2 SMNVEV (reference sequence). The J segment lost 0 bases and the V segment lost 5 bases, leaving 6 bases of the junction unmatched. CDR3 coding DNA: TGTGCCAGCAGTCCGAACGACAGGGTGAACACTGAAGCTTTCTTT. Protein product: CASSPNDRVNTEAFF.

This clone was found a few times. This chain links TRBV9 with TRBJ2-1, with TRBD1 identical over 7 bases. The CDR3 totals 15 residues. Germline CDR1 reads SGDLS; CDR2 reads YYNGEE. With V trimmed by 3 bases and J by 8 bases, 11 bases remained unmatched. The CDR3 DNA reads as TGTGCCAGCAGCGGAGGGGGCTACTTCTTTGATGAGCAGTTCTTC. This translates into CASSGGGYFFDEQFF.

The chain recombines TRBV7-9 with TRBJ1-2, with a tentative D call TRBD1 (5 bases). The CDR3 has 11 residues. Germline CDR1 is SEHNR and CDR2 is FQNEAQ (reference sequence). Trimming pared 8 bases from V and 2 bases from J, leaving 6 bases between. This CDR3 reads CASGGNYGYTF. The CDR3 DNA follows: TGTGCCAGCGGGGGGAACTATGGCTACACCTTC. The variable domain in full, completed from reference TRBV7-9 and TRBJ1-2, reads DTGVSQNPRHKITKRGQNVTFRCDPISEHNRLYWYRQTLGQGPEFLTYFQNEAQLEKSRLLSDRFSAERPKGSFSTLEIQRTEQGDSAMYLCASGGNYGYTFGSGTRLTVV.

The chain uses TRBV19 and TRBJ2-7; 10 bases agree with TRBD1. Germline V lookup: CDR1 LNHDA, CDR2 SQIVND (reference sequence). The V and J ends lost 5 bases and 1 base, in that order; junction bases with no gene match: 5. CDR3 length equals 15 residues. CDR3 residues: CASSAPGQGSYEQYF. CDR3 bases: TGTGCCAGTAGTGCGCCGGGACAGGGGTCCTACGAGCAGTACTTC.

As DNA, the CDR3 is TGTGCCAGCAGAACCAGGGGGGTTGGTAACTATGGCTACACCTTC. This translates into CASRTRGVGNYGYTF. The gene calls are TRBV21-1 and TRBJ1-2; no check of the table's D call, TRBD1, against the DNA was made. TRBV21-1 is shown as a pseudogene. This CDR3 is built from 15 residues.

The rearrangement uses TRBV19 and TRBJ1-5; D gene ambiguous. V lost 4 bases to trimming and J lost 4 bases, with 8 bases between them. The length of the CDR3 is 13 residues. Germline V gene lookup returns CDR1 LNHDA and CDR2 SQIVND (reference sequence). The chain's CDR3 is CASSRSENQPQHF. The CDR3 nucleotides are TGTGCCAGTAGTAGATCGGAGAATCAGCCCCAGCATTTT.

The chain combines TRBV20-1 with TRBJ1-4, with D maybe TRBD1 (5 bases). Trimming removed 5 bases at V and 12 bases at J, with 13 bases between. The CDR3 runs 11 residues. Looked up from germline, CDR1 is DFQATT and CDR2 is SNEGSKA (reference sequence). As DNA, the CDR3 is TGCAGTGCTCTATTCGGGGCGGAACTGTTTTTT. It translates to CSALFGAELFF.

V gene TRBV7-5 combines with J gene TRBJ1-2. TRBV7-5 is a listed pseudogene. CDR3 length: 15 amino acids. The DNA for the CDR3 is TGTGCCAGAAGCGAAAAGGGGACGTCTGTGGATGGCTACACCTTC. Its protein is CARSEKGTSVDGYTF.

The chain combines TRBV6-6 with TRBJ2-7; D is unclear. Germline V gene lookup returns CDR1 MNHNY and CDR2 SVGAGI (reference sequence). The CDR3 has 16 amino acids. Trimming stripped 2 bases from V and 5 bases from J, with 19 bases between. This CDR3 is CASSYVQGPYPHEQYF. CDR3 DNA sequence: TGTGCCAGCAGTTACGTTCAAGGCCCCTACCCCCACGAGCAGTACTTC.

The rearrangement joins TRBV5-1 to TRBJ2-1; the match to TRBD1 covers 8 bases. V lost 0 bases to trimming and J lost 4 bases; unmatched junction nucleotides: 6. Per the germline V gene, CDR1 is SGHRS and CDR2 is YFSETQ. There are 16 residues in the CDR3. In nucleotides, the CDR3 is TGCGCCAGCAGCTTGGCCGTAGACAGGGGTTACAATGAGCAGTTCTTC. Amino acids: CASSLAVDRGYNEQFF.

The rearrangement joins TRBV7-2 to TRBJ2-5; no firm D call. Trimming removed 6 bases at V and 3 bases at J, with 14 bases between. The CDR3 runs 14 residues. Per the germline V gene, CDR1 is SGHTA and CDR2 is FQGNSA. Written as DNA, the CDR3 is TGTGCCAGCAGGACGTTAGGGCCTAAAGAGACCCAGTACTTC. This sequence encodes CASRTLGPKETQYF.

V gene TRBV28 combines with J gene TRBJ1-5, with 8 bases matching TRBD1. Germline-derived CDR1 and CDR2 are MDHEN and SYDVKM. The V segment lost 6 bases and the J segment 3 bases; nucleotides outside the gene matches: 4. The CDR3 loop spans 14 amino acids. The CDR3 loop is CASSPGQVNQPQHF. The CDR3 DNA sequence: TGTGCCAGCAGCCCGGGACAGGTCAATCAGCCCCAGCATTTT.

The chain joins TRBV4-3 to TRBJ1-2, with TRBD1 matching over 8 bases. Germline trimming cut 0 bases from V and 7 bases from J; bases unmatched to any gene: 13. This CDR3 has 17 amino acids. The germline CDR1 and CDR2 sequences are LGHNA and YSLEER. The CDR3: CASSQDAAAGGAFGYTF. In DNA form, the CDR3 reads TGCGCCAGCAGCCAAGATGCGGCTGCAGGGGGCGCGTTTGGCTACACCTTC.

This chain links TRBV4-1 with TRBJ2-7; the D is unclear. Trimming shortened V by 0 bases and J by 4 bases, and 10 bases separated the two germline ends. CDR3 length equals 14 residues. Germline CDR1 is MGHRA and CDR2 is YSYEKL. The CDR3 coding sequence is TGCGCCAGCAGCCAAGAGGGCAGAAATTACGAGCAGTACTTC. It translates to CASSQEGRNYEQYF.

This clone appeared once. The V and J genes are TRBV5-1 and TRBJ2-2; D is perhaps TRBD2 (6 bases). V was trimmed by 7 bases and J by 0 bases, leaving 22 bases between them. The V gene's germline CDR1 is SGHRS and CDR2 YFSETQ. CDR3 length: 18 residues. The CDR3 DNA reads TGCGCCAGCTCCCAAGGCGGGGTCACTACCGCGAACACCGGGGAGCTGTTTTTT. Translation: CASSQGGVTTANTGELFF.

This clone was observed a handful of times. The chain couples TRBV6-1 to TRBJ2-5; possibly TRBD1 for D (6 bases). Germline V gene data show CDR1 as MNHNS and CDR2 as SASEGT. The CDR3 consists of 13 residues. Trimming took off 4 bases at V and 5 bases at J, with 11 bases between the two ends. DNA for the CDR3: TGTGCCAGCAGTGTAACAGGGTTGGAGACCCAGTACTTC. This gives the protein CASSVTGLETQYF.

The CDR3 is CASSEWQANQPQHF. As DNA, the CDR3 is TGTGCCAGCAGTGAGTGGCAGGCCAATCAGCCCCAGCATTTT. The chain uses TRBV2 and TRBJ1-5; D is uncertain. V lost 3 bases to trimming and J lost 3 bases, with 9 bases between them. Germline CDR1 reads SNHLY; CDR2 reads FYNNEI. The CDR3 length is 14 residues.